The 5 T cell receptor beta chains in this list originate from one sample, sequenced in a study of T cells in Graves' hyperthyroidism and ophthalmopathy (dated 2019 in TCRdb). The library was made by multiplex PCR. This sample was sequenced with an Illumina HiSeq 2000. The TCR beta CDR3 regions were amplified from the RNA transcripts. For the first round of RT-PCR on the TCR CDR3, the HTBI primer set was used together with the Qiagen OneStep RT-PCR kit. Clones were called with MiXCR by TCRdb after fastp trimmed the public reads at Q25, and only in-frame beta chains were retained. Duplicate CDR3 protein sequences are folded into a single record with the most common DNA and genes. The sample has about 290,000 distinct CDR3 sequences on record, roughly 15% of them singletons. The top ten hold 7.8% of the sample. What was sequenced was blood. These receptors all stem from a woman in her 30s with Graves' hyperthyroidism that later progressed to Graves' ophthalmopathy.

V usage is TRBV7-9 and J usage is TRBJ1-2, with D possibly TRBD1 on 5 matching bases. The length of the CDR3 is 14 residues. V was cut by 3 bases and J by 6 bases, with 14 bases left in between. Per the germline V gene, CDR1 is SEHNR and CDR2 is FQNEAQ (reference sequence). The CDR3 DNA follows: TGTGCCAGCAGCTTGACAGTGGAAAGTGATGGCTACACCTTC. It is translated as CASSLTVESDGYTF.

This clonotype was picked up many times. This sequence joins TRBV29-1 and TRBJ2-7; 8 bases map to TRBD1. Unmatched junction bases numbered 14, after V lost 5 bases and J lost 5 bases. Germline CDR1 is SQVTM and CDR2 is ANQGSEA. The CDR3 is made up of 15 amino acids. The chain's CDR3 is CSVTPTTGEAHEQYF. CDR3 in DNA: TGCAGCGTTACGCCAACGACAGGGGAGGCCCACGAGCAGTACTTC.

This clonotype was counted between two and nine times. V and J are TRBV5-4 and TRBJ2-3; 9 bases map to TRBD2. The trim removed 4 bases at V and 2 bases at J, leaving 5 bases unmatched. CDR3 length: 15 amino acids. The germline V gene has CDR1 SGHNT and CDR2 YYREEE (reference sequence). This chain's CDR3 is CASSQRGATTDTQYF. CDR3 sequence (DNA): TGTGCCAGCAGCCAGCGGGGGGCAACCACAGATACGCAGTATTTT. Full variable domain (missing parts from reference TRBV5-4 and TRBJ2-3): ETGVTQSPTHLIKTRGQQVTLRCSSQSGHNTVSWYQQALGQGPQFIFQYYREEENGRGNFPPRFSGLQFPNYSSELNVNALELDDSALYLCASSQRGATTDTQYFGPGTRLTVL.

This clonotype was recorded at least ten times. The chain links TRBV12-3 or TRBV12-4 to TRBJ2-1; 7 bases are a match to TRBD2. The CDR3 spans 12 residues. J lost 12 bases, V lost 4 bases, and 6 bases had no gene match. CDR3 DNA: TGTGCCAGCAGTTACCGCGGGAGACGGCAGTTCTTC. Its protein product is CASSYRGRRQFF.

This clonotype was seen at least ten times. The chain combines TRBV28 with TRBJ1-1; D gene uncertain. The CDR3 consists of 14 residues. Germline CDR1 is MDHEN and CDR2 is SYDVKM. V lost 0 bases to trimming and J lost 3 bases, with 8 bases between them. This CDR3 reads CASSLWGSYTEAFF. The DNA for the CDR3 is TGTGCCAGCAGTTTATGGGGATCGTACACTGAAGCTTTCTTT.